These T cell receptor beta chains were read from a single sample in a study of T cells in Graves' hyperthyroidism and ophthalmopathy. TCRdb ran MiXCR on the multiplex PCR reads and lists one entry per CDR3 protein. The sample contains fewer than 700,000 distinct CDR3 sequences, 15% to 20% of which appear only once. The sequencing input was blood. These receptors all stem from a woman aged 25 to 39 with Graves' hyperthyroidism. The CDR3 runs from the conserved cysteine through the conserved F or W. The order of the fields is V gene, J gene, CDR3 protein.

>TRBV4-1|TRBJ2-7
CASSQEGQRYEQYF
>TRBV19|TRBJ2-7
CASAGSAYEQYF
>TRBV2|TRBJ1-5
CASSAGISGNQPQHF
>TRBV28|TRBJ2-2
CASSPPGGREDTGELFF
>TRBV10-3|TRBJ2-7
CAIRPSGSYEQYF
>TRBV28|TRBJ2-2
CASSRGRILTAGELFF
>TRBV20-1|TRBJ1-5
CSASPGQGYQPQHF
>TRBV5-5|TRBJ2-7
CASSLPGQGWMKQYF
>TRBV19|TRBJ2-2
CASSIRLIRTTNTGELFF
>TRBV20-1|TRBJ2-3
CSARGWGRGVDTQYF
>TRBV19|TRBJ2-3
CASSIQRDPNTQYF
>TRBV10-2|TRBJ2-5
CASSESRYLPTTETQYF
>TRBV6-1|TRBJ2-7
CASSELAGGSYEQYF
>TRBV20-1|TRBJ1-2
CSFLSGTASTF
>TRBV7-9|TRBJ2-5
CASSSRGPETQYF
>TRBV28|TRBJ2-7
CASCAGMAGGLSYEQYF
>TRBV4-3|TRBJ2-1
CASSQDGSAGVWEQFF
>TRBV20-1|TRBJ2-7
CSAVRGTGAYEQYF
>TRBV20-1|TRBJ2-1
CSARGGRAGNEQFF
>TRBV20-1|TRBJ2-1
CSARDLQREQFF
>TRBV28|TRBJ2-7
CASSTADPQAYEQYF
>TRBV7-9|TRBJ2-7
CASSFLIYEQCF
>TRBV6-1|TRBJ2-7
CASSKPGLTYEQYF
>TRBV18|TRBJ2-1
CASSPPEIAGGNEQFF
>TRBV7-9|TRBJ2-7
CASSPGQGGVYEQYF
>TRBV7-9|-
CASSFNPYEQFF
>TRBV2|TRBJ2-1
CASGQGAVDEQFF
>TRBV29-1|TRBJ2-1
CSVESSGDEQFF
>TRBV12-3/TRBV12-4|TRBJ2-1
CASSHGTGVYNEQFF
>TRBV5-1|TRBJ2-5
CASSLTMGPSQLYF
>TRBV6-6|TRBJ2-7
CASSYRDPYEQYF
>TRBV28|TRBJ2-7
CASASGGAYEQYF
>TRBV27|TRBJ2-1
CASAVSALSNEQFF
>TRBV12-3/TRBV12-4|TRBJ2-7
CASSNRGVEQYF
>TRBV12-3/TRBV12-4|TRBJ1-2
CASSFLTGNFGGYTF
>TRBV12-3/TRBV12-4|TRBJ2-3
CASSGLSYYTQYF
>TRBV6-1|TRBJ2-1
CASSDSQRGAYNEQFF
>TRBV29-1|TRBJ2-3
CSADWSDTQYF
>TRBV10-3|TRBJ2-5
CAISPAKETQYF
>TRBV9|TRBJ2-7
CASSVAQNYEQYF